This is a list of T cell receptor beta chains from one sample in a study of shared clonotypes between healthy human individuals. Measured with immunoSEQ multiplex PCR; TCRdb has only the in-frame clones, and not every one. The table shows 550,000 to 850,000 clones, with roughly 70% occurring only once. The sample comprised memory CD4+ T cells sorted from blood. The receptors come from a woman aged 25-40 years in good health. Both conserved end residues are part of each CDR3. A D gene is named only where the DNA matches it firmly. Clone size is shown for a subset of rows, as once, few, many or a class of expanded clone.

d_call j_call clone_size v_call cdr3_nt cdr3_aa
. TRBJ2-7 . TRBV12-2 TGTGCAAGTCGCTCAAACCTTGGACAGGCATCCTACGAGCAGTACTTC CASRSNLGQASYEQYF
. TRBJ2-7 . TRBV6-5 TGTGCCAGCAGTTACCGGCGACAGGCCAACTACGAGCAGTACTTC CASSYRRQANYEQYF
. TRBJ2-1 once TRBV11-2 TGTGCCAGCAGCTTAACAACCAATGAGCAGTTCTTC CASSLTTNEQFF
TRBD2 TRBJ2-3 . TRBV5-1 TGCGCCAGCAGCTCGACTAGCGGGAGTGGAGATACGCAGTATTTT CASSSTSGSGDTQYF
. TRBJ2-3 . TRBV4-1 TGCGCCAGCAGCTTACTAGGTTCTAGCACAGATACGCAGTATTTT CASSLLGSSTDTQYF
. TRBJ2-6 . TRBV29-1 TGCAGCGACCCTTACGGGCAGGGGTCCGGGGCCAACGTCCTGACTTTC CSDPYGQGSGANVLTF
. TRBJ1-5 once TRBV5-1 TGCGCCAGCAGCCCCGGCTCAGTGGGGAATCAGCCCCAGCATTTT CASSPGSVGNQPQHF
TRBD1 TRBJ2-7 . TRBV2 TGTGCCAGCAGTGAAAGGGACAGCTACGAGCAGTACTTC CASSERDSYEQYF
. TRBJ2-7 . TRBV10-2 TGCGCCAGCAGTGAGTCCGGGATGCAATTCCTTCGGCAGTACTTC CASSESGMQFLRQYF
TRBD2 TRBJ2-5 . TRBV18 TGTGCCAGCTCCCGGGGACTAGCGGGAGGAGAGACCCAGTACTTC CASSRGLAGGETQYF
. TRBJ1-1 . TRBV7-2 TGTGCCAGCAGATCGGGAACGTCGAGAGCTTTCTTT CASRSGTSRAFF
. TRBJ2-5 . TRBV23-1 TGCGCCAGCAGTCAAATACCTGGGACAATACAAGAGACCCAGTACTTC CASSQIPGTIQETQYF
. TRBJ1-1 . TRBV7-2 TGTGCCAGCAGCATAGGGGCCGGGTTGAACACTGAAGCTTTCTTT CASSIGAGLNTEAFF
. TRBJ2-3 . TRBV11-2 TGTGCCAGCAGTTGGGGGGATCGGGATACGCAGTATTTT CASSWGDRDTQYF
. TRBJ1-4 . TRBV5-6 TGTGCCAGCAGCTTTTATCTCTCTGCAACTAATGAAAAACTGTTTTTT CASSFYLSATNEKLFF
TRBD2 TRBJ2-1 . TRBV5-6 TGTGCCAGCAGCTTGGAACTAGCGGGAGGGACTGCGGAGTTCTTC CASSLELAGGTAEFF
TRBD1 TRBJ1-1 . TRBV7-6 TGTGCCAGCAGTCCCGGGACAGGGGCAAACACTGAAGCTTTCTTT CASSPGTGANTEAFF
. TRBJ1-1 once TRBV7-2 TGTGCCAGCAGCTACCAGGGGTACACTGAAGCTTTCTTT CASSYQGYTEAFF
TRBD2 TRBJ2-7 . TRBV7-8 TGTGCCAGCAGCCCCTCAAGGGTGACTAGCGCGTACGAGCAGTACTTC CASSPSRVTSAYEQYF
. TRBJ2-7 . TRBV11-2 TGTGCCAGCAGCTTAGGCACCGGGACGTCGTCCGGCGAGCAGTACTTC CASSLGTGTSSGEQYF
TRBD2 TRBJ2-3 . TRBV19 TGTGCCAGTAGTAGGAGCGGGAGGTGGACAGATACGCAGTATTTT CASSRSGRWTDTQYF
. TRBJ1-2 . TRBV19 TGTGCCAGTAGTATGGAGGGACGGTTGCATGGCTACACCTTC CASSMEGRLHGYTF
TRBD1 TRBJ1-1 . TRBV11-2 TGTGCCAGCAGCTTATCCATCGTACCAGGGGGCGGTATTGGGGCTGAAGCTTTCTTT CASSLSIVPGGGIGAEAFF
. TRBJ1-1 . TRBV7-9 TGTGCCAGCAGCCAATATCCCAAAGAAGCTTTCTTT CASSQYPKEAFF
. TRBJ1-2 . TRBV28 TGTGCCAGCAGTCAGGAACAGGGTGGCAAGGGCTACACCTTC CASSQEQGGKGYTF
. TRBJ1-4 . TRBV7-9 TGTGCCAGCAGCTACCGGACAGAGAATGAAAAACTGTTTTTT CASSYRTENEKLFF
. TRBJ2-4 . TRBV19 TGTGCCAGTAGTATAGCTGGGCGGAGGGATATTCAGTACTTC CASSIAGRRDIQYF
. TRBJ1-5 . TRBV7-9 TGTGCCAGCAGCTCCTCGGGGGGAGCTCAGCCCCAGCATTTT CASSSSGGAQPQHF
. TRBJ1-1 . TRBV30 TGTGCCTGGAGTGTACGGGGCTTGACTGAAGCTTTCTTT CAWSVRGLTEAFF
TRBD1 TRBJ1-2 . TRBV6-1 TGTGCTATCGGGTGGGGACAGGGCGATAACTATGGCTACACCTTC CAIGWGQGDNYGYTF
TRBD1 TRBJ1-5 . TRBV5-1 TGCGCCAGCAGCTTGGATGGACAGGGAAATCAGCCCCAGCATTTT CASSLDGQGNQPQHF
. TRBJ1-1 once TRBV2 TGTGCCAGGGGTGTGTCGGCGGAAGGCGAAGCTTTCTTT CARGVSAEGEAFF
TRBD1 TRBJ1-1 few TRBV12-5 TGTGCTAGTGGCTTCGGACAGGCTGAAGCTTTCTTT CASGFGQAEAFF
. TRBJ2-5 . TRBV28 TGTGCCAGCCGGAGGGAGACCCAGTACTTC CASRRETQYF
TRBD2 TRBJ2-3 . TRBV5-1 TGCGCCAGCAGCTCCCGGGCTAGCGGGACTAGCACAGATACGCAGTATTTT CASSSRASGTSTDTQYF
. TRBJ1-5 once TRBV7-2 TGTGCCAGCAGCTCTAGCGGGGGAAGCGGCAATCAGCCCCAGCATTTT CASSSSGGSGNQPQHF
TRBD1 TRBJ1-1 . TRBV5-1 TGCGCCAGCAGCTTGATGGGACAGGGACTGAACACTGAAGCTTTCTTT CASSLMGQGLNTEAFF
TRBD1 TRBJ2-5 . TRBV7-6 TGTGCCAGCAGCCTCCCACCGACAGGGGGCTCGGAGACCCAGTACTTC CASSLPPTGGSETQYF
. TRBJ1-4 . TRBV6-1 TGTGCCAGCAGTGAATACAGCAACTTTAATGAAAAACTGTTTTTT CASSEYSNFNEKLFF
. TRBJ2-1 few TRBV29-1 TGCAGCGTTGAAGTAGTCCCAAATTATGAGCAGTTCTTC CSVEVVPNYEQFF
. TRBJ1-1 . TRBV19 TGTGCCAGTGGCCCGGTATCGTGGGGCGAGACTGAAGCTTTCTTT CASGPVSWGETEAFF
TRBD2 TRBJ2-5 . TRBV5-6 TGTGCCAGCAGTGTATACGGGACTAGCGGGAGGCCTAAAGAGACCCAGTACTTC CASSVYGTSGRPKETQYF
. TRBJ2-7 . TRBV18 TGTGCCAGCTCCCCTGGCGTTGGAGGGTGGGACGAGCAGTACTTC CASSPGVGGWDEQYF
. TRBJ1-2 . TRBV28 TGTGCCAGCAGCCCCGGACAGACTTATGGCTACACCTTC CASSPGQTYGYTF
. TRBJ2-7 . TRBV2 TGTGCCACCGCCTGGGGCGCGACCCGCTACGAGCAGTACTTC CATAWGATRYEQYF
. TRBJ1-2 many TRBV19 TGTGCCAGTAGTGTTCGTGGGGGAAGTAACTATGGCTACACCTTC CASSVRGGSNYGYTF
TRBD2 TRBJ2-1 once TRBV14 TGTGCCAGCAGCCAAGTAGGTCGTCTAGCGGGATTGAATGAGCAGTTCTTC CASSQVGRLAGLNEQFF
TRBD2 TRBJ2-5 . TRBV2 TGTGCCAGCAGTGAGGGGGGGTCACGGGACCAAGAGACCCAGTACTTC CASSEGGSRDQETQYF
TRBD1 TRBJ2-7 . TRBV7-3 TGTGCCAGCAGCCAACAAACAGGGGGCTTCGGGTCCTACGAGCAGTACTTC CASSQQTGGFGSYEQYF
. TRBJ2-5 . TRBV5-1 TGCGCCAGCAGCTTGGCCAGGGGTACAGGGCTCGAGACCCAGTACTTC CASSLARGTGLETQYF
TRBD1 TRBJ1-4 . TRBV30 TGTGCCTGGAGTCCGGGACAGGGCCGCGAAAAACTGTTTTTT CAWSPGQGREKLFF